Each of the 4 T cell receptor beta chains below was sequenced from the same sample in a study of T cells after yellow fever vaccination. TCRdb re-called the 5' RACE reads with MiXCR, one entry per CDR3 protein. This table holds 150,000 to 200,000 distinct CDR3 sequences, 6.2% found once. The starting material was CD4+ T cells sorted from PBMCs, obtained on the day of the first yellow fever vaccination. Every receptor here comes from a man aged 18 to 35 who received the YFV17D yellow fever vaccine.

The table lists this clonotype with many counts. This rearrangement joins TRBV6-5 to TRBJ1-4; D is uncertain. CDR1 is MNHEY, CDR2 SVGAGI, per germline. This CDR3 spans 16 amino acids. With 0 bases removed from V and 7 bases from J, the gap between germline ends came to 15 bases. Written as DNA, the CDR3 is TGTGCCAGCAGTTACTCGACGTCCGGTCTAGGTGAAAAACTGTTTTTT. It encodes CASSYSTSGLGEKLFF.

This clonotype was picked up a small number of times. The chain employs TRBV5-4 and TRBJ2-7; D remains ambiguous. The V gene lost 2 bases and the J gene lost 7 bases, with 10 bases spanning the gap. The CDR3 spans 12 residues. CDR1 is SGHNT and CDR2 is YYREEE in the germline V gene (reference sequence). The CDR3 protein is CASSFGVGEQYV. CDR3 DNA: TGTGCCAGCAGCTTTGGGGTCGGGGAGCAGTACGTC.

This clonotype was seen ten or more times. The genes are TRBV27 and TRBJ2-7, with D uncertain. The CDR3 consists of 12 residues. Germline CDR1 and CDR2: MNHEY and SMNVEV (reference sequence). Deletions cut 7 bases from V and 3 bases from J, with 10 bases between. This CDR3 is CASNTRRYEQYV. The CDR3 region has the DNA TGTGCCAGCAATACAAGGCGCTACGAGCAGTACGTC.

The chain carries TRBV3-1 and TRBJ2-5; 8 nucleotides align to TRBD2. The CDR3 is 17 amino acids. Trimming at V came to 0 bases and at J to 4 bases, leaving 10 bases not matched to a gene. CDR1 and CDR2 (germline): LGHDT, YNNKEL (reference sequence). CDR3 DNA sequence: TGTGCCAGCAGCCAAGATAAAGGCGCGGGGGGCGGAGAGACCCAGTACTTC. Its translation is CASSQDKGAGGGETQYF.